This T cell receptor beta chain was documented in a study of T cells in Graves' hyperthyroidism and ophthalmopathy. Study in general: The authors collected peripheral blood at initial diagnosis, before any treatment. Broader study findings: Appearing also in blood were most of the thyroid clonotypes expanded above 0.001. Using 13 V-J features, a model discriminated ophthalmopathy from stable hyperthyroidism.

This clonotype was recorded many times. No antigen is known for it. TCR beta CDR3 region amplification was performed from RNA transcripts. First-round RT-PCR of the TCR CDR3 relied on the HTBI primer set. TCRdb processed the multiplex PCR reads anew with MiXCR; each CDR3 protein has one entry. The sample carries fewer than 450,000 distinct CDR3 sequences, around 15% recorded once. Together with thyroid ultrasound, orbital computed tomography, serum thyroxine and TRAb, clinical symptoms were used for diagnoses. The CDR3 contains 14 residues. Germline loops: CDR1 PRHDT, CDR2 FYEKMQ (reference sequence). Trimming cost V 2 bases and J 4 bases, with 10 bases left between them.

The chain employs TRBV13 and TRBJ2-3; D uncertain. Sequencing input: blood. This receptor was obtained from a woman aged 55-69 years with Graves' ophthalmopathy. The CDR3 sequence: CASSLSGLADTQYF. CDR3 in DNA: TGTGCCAGCAGCTTATCTGGATTGGCAGATACGCAGTATTTT.